These 5 T cell receptor beta chains share one sample of origin, sequenced in a study of T cells in Graves' hyperthyroidism and ophthalmopathy. There were TCR beta CDR3 regions amplified from RNA transcripts. With the HTBI primer set, the TCR CDR3 went through a first round of RT-PCR. One entry per CDR3 protein, called by TCRdb with MiXCR from the multiplex PCR reads. The sample records around 690,000 distinct CDR3 sequences, less than 25% being singletons. The sequenced sample was blood. These receptors all stem from a young man with Graves' ophthalmopathy.

The chain links TRBV4-1 to TRBJ2-7; TRBD2 aligns across 7 bases. The CDR3 length is 15 residues. Germline CDR1 and CDR2: MGHRA and YSYEKL. The V segment lost 2 bases and the J segment 0 bases; nucleotides outside the gene matches: 4. This CDR3 is CASSQTSESSYEQYF. CDR3 nucleotides: TGCGCCAGCAGCCAAACTAGCGAGAGCTCCTACGAGCAGTACTTC.

In this sample, this clonotype turned up many times. The V and J genes are TRBV5-1 and TRBJ2-3; 10 positions match TRBD2. Per the germline V gene, CDR1 is SGHRS and CDR2 is YFSETQ. This CDR3 contains 16 residues. V shed 4 bases, J shed 0 bases, and the junction held 5 bases outside the gene matches. The CDR3 DNA is TGCGCCAGCAGCCCAGGACTAGCGGAGAGCACAGATACGCAGTATTTT. Residues: CASSPGLAESTDTQYF.

The J gene is TRBJ2-3, the V gene TRBV7-2, with a weak D call TRBD2 (6 bases). V lost 4 bases, J lost 2 bases, and 13 bases lay in between. CDR1 and CDR2 (germline): SGHTA, FQGNSA. The CDR3 sequence is 15 residues long. The CDR3 protein is CASSSRVADTDTQYF. The CDR3 region has the DNA TGTGCCAGCAGCTCCCGGGTAGCGGACACAGATACGCAGTATTTT.

Comment on this clonotype: With a much larger clone just one base away, this may be a read error. The chain joins TRBV3-1 to TRBJ1-4, with TRBD1 identical over 9 bases. Trimming took 6 bases from V and 7 from J; bases not matched to a gene: 3. The CDR3 runs to 13 residues. In germline, CDR1 is LGHDT, CDR2 YNNKEL (reference sequence). As DNA, the CDR3 is TGTGCCAGCAGACCGGACAGGGGTGAAAAACTGTTTTTT. Amino acid sequence: CASRPDRGEKLFF.

This clonotype was counted many times. This chain uses TRBV7-2 with TRBJ2-1, with D possibly called TRBD1 or TRBD2 (5 bases each). There are 12 residues in the CDR3. With 5 bases removed from V and 9 bases from J, the gap between germline ends came to 11 bases. CDR1 SGHTA and CDR2 FQGNSA come from the germline V gene. As DNA, the CDR3 is TGTGCCAGCAGCCCCTCTGGGGGTGAGCAGTTCTTC. This sequence encodes CASSPSGGEQFF.